This note documents a single TCR beta chain sequence. A single count supports this clone. The antigen it binds to is not known. No base quality values were provided; no much bigger clone lies one nucleotide off. This specimen belongs to a study of blood T cell repertoires in COVID-19 (dated by TCRdb to the early 2020s). Looking at the study overall: Samples covering the acute and convalescent phases of COVID-19 were provided by collaborators in the United States, Italy and Spain. The material from the prospective study consisted of cDNA or gDNA derived from T cells, B-cell-depleted T cells, or PBMCs. The dataset comprised deeply sampled blood TCRbeta repertoires from subjects exposed to, actively infected with, or recovered from COVID-19. A freely available public database, intended as a resource for researchers studying the immune response to SARS-CoV-2, is where the repertoires were released. The samples were drawn from two sources: the first 160 participants of the ongoing ImmuneRACE study, and over 1,000 subjects contributed by 6 global collaborators. A de-identified subject ID, COVID-19 status, age in years and sex were almost always included in the sample metadata. Where available, HLA class I and class II types were taken from metadata supplied by the sample provider and were not determined by assay-based typing. Overall study outcomes, separate from this receptor: Clinical and demographic metadata were provided uncurated, with the amount varying by source and participant.

The CDR3 runs 12 amino acids, cysteine and phenylalanine included. Only the CDR3 portion is preserved as DNA: 36 bases, with reading frame beginning at the first base. The germline V gene gives CDR1 as SGHDN and CDR2 as FVKESK. V is reduced by 2 bases and J by 4 bases, leaving a spacing of 6 bases between them. TCRbeta CDR3 regions were amplified from genomic DNA using the immunoSEQ Assay, a bias-controlled multiplex PCR. The study's processing was this. The number of nucleated cells in each sample was estimated from the amplification of reference gene primers within the assay. To quantify the absolute abundance of each unique TCRbeta CDR3 rearrangement, sequence reads were collapsed and filtered. For each sample, productive Simpson clonality was calculated by taking the square root of Simpson's diversity index across productive rearrangements. TCRdb retrieved this table from immuneACCESS and kept in-frame rearrangements only. Not all clones are present; in checked studies, unresolved V genes account for under half, and no reason is known for the remainder. D and trimming were read from the DNA, whereas the V and J calls and clone size are those reported in that table. This sample gives 200,000 to 300,000 clones in total; roughly four fifths of them show up just once. Roughly 2% of the sample is held by the ten biggest clonotypes.

A second Seattle source provided samples from volunteer blood donors who had recovered from COVID-19. Each collaborating institution followed its own protocols to collect whole blood in K2EDTA tubes. For TCRbeta analysis, collaborators shipped samples in one of three forms: frozen whole blood, isolated PBMCs, or DNA extracted from either of those sample types. Source material: peripheral blood. This sequence was found in a man aged 25 to 40 who had recovered from COVID-19. The V gene is TRBV14 and the J gene is TRBJ2-7, with an unclear D gene assignment. In nucleotide form, the sequence is TGTGCCAGCAGCCAATCAGAATACGAGCAGTACTTC. This is translated as CASSQSEYEQYF.